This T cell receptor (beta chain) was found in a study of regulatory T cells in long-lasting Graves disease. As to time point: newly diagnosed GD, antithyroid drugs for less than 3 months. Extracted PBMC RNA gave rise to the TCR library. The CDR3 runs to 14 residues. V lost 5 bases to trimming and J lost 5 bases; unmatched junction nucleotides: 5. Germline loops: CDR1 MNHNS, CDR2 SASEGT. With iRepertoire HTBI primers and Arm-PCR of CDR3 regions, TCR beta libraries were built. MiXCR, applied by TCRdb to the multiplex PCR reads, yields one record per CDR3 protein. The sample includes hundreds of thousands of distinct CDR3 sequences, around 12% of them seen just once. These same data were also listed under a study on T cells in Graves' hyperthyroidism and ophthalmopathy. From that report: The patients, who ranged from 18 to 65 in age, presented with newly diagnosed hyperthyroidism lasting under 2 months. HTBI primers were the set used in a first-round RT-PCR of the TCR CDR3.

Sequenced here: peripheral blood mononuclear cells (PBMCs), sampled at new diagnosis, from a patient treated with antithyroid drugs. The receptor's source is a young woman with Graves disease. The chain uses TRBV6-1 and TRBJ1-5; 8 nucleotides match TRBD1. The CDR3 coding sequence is TGTGCCAGCAGTAAGACAGGGGCCCATCAGCCCCAGCATTTT. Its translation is CASSKTGAHQPQHF.